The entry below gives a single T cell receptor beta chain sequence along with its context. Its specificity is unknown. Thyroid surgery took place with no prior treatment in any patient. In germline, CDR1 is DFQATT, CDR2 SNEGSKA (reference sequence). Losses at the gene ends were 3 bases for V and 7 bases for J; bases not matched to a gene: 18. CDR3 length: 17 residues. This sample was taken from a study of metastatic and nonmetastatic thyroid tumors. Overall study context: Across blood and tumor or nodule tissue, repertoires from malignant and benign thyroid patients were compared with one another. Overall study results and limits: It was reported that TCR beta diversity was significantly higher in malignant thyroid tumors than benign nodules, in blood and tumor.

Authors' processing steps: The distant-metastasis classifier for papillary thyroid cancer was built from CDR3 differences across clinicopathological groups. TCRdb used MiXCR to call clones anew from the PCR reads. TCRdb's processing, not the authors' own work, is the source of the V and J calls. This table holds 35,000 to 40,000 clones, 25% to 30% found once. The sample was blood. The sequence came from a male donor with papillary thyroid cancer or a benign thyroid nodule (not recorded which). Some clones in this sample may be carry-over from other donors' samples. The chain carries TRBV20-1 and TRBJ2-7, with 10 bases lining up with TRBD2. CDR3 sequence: CSARPNYFLAGAGEQYF. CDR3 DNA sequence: TGCAGTGCTAGGCCCAACTACTTTCTAGCGGGAGCGGGTGAGCAGTACTTC.